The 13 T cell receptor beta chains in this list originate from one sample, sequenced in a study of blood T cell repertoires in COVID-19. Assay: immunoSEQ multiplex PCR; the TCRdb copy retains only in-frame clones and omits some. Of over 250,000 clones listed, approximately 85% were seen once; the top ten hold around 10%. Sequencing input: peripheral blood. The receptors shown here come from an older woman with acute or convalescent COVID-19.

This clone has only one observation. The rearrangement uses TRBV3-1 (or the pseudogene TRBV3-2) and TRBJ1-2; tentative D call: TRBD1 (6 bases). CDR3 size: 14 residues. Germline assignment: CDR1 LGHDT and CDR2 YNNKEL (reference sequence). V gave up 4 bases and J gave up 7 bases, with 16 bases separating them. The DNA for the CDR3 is TGTGCCAGCAGCCCCCAAAGGGGGGGGGTTGGCTACACCTTC. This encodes CASSPQRGGVGYTF.

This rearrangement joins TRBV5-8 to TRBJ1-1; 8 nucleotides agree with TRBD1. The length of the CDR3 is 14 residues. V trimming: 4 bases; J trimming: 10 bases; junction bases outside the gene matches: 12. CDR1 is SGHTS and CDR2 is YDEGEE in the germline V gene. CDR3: CASSRTGSRARAFF. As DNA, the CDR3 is TGTGCCAGCAGCCGGACAGGGAGTAGGGCAAGAGCTTTCTTT.

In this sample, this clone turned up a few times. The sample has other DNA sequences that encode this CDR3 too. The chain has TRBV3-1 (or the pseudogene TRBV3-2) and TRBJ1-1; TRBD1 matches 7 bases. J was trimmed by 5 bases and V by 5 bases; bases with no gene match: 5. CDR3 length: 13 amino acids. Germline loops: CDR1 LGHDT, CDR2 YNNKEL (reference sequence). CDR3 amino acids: CASSKSQGTEAFF. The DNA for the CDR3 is TGTGCCAGCAGCAAATCACAGGGGACTGAAGCTTTCTTT.

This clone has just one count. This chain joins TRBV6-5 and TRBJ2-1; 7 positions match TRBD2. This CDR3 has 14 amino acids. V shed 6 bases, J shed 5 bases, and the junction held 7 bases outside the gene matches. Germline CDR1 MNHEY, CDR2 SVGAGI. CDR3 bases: TGTGCCAGCAGGGGGAGGGAGTCCCACAATGAGCAGTTCTTC. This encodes CASRGRESHNEQFF.

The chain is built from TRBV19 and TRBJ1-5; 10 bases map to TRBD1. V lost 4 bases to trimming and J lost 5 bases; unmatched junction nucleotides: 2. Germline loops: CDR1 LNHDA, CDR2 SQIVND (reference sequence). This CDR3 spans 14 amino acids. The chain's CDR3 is CASSTTGGYQPQHF. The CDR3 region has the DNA TGTGCCAGTAGTACGACAGGGGGCTATCAGCCCCAGCATTTT.

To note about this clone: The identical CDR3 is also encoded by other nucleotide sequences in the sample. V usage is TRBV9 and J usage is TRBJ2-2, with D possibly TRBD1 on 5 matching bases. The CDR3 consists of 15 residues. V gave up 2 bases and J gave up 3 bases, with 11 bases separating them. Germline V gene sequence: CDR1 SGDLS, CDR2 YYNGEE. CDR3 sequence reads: CASSVGQGHTGELFF. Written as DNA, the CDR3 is TGTGCCAGCAGCGTCGGGCAGGGCCACACCGGGGAGCTGTTTTTT.

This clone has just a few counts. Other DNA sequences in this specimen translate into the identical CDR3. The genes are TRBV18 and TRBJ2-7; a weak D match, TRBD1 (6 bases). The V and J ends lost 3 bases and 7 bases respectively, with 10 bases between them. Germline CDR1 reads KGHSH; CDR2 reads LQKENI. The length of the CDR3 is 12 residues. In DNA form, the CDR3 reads TGTGCCAGCTCACCTCAGCAGGGGGAGCAGTACTTC. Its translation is CASSPQQGEQYF.

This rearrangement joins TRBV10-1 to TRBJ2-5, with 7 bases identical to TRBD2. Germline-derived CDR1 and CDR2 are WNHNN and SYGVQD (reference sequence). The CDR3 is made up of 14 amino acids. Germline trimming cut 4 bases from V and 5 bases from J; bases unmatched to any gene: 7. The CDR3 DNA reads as TGCGCCAGCAGTGGGTGGACTAGACGGGAGACCCAGTACTTC. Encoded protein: CASSGWTRRETQYF.

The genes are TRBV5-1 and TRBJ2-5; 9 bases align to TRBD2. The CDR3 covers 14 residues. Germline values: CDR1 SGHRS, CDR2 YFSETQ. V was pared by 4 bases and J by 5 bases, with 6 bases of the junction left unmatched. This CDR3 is CASSPGTSPETQYF. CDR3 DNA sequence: TGCGCCAGCAGCCCCGGGACTAGCCCGGAGACCCAGTACTTC.

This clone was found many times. CDR3 DNA sequence: TGTGCCAGTCAATCCGTCCGGTCCTATAATTCACCCCTCCACTTT. It encodes CASQSVRSYNSPLHF. The genes are TRBV19 and TRBJ1-6; D is uncertain. This CDR3 has 15 residues. Germline CDR1 LNHDA, CDR2 SQIVND (reference sequence). Between the trimmed V and J ends, which lost 8 bases and 1 base, there was a span of 12 bases.

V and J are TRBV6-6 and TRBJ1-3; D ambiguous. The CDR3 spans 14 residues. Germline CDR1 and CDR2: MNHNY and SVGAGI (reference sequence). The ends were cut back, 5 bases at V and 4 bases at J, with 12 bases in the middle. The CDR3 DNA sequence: TGTGCCAGCAGTCCTGGGTCGCGGGGAAACACCATATATTTT. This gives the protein CASSPGSRGNTIYF.

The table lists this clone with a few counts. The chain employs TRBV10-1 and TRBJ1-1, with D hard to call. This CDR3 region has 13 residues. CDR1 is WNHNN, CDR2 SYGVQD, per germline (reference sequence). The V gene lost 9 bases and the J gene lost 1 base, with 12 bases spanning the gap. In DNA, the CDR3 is TGCGCCAGTACCAGGACTCGGAACACTGAAGCTTTCTTT. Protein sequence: CASTRTRNTEAFF.

CDR3 nucleotides: TGTGCCAGCAGCAAGACTAGTCGAGCGGACAATGAGCAGTTCTTC. Translated: CASSKTSRADNEQFF. The chain joins TRBV3-1 (or the pseudogene TRBV3-2) to TRBJ2-1, with D possibly TRBD2 on 6 matching bases. Trimming took off 5 bases at V and 5 bases at J, with 16 bases between the two ends. Looked up from germline, CDR1 is LGHDT and CDR2 is YNNKEL (reference sequence). This CDR3 spans 15 amino acids.